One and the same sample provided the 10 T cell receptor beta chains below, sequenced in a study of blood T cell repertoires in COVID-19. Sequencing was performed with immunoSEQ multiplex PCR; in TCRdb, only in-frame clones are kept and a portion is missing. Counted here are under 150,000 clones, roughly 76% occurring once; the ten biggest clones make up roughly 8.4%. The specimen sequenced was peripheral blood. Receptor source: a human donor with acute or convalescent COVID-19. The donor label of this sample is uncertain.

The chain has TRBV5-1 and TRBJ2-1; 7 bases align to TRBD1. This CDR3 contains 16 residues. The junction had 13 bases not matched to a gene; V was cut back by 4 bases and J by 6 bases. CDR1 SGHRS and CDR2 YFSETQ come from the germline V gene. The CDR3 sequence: CASSPSRDSITNEQFF. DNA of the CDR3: TGCGCCAGCAGCCCCAGCCGGGACAGTATTACCAATGAGCAGTTCTTC. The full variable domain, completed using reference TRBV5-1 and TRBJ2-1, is KAGVTQTPRYLIKTRGQQVTLSCSPISGHRSVSWYQQTPGQGLQFLFEYFSETQRNKGNFPGRFSGRQFSNSRSEMNVSTLELGDSALYLCASSPSRDSITNEQFFGPGTRLTVL.

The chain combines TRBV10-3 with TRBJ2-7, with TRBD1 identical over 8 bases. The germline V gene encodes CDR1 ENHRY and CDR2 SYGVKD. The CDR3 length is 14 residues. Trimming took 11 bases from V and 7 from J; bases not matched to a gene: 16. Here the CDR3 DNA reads TGTGCCGGAGGCCAGGGACGGACAGGGAATGAGCAGTACTTC. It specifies CAGGQGRTGNEQYF.

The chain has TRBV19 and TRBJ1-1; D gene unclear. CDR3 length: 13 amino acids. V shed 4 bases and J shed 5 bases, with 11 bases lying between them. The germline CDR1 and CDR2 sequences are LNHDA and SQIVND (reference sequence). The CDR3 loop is CASSTLPGTEAFF. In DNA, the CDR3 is TGTGCCAGTAGTACCCTCCCGGGGACTGAAGCTTTCTTT.

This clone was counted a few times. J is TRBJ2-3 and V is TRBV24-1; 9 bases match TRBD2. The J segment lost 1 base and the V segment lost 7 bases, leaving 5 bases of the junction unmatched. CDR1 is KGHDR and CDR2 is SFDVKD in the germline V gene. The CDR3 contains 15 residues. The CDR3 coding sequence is TGTGCCACCAGCCGCGGGGGGGCGGGCACAGATACGCAGTATTTT. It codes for CATSRGGAGTDTQYF.

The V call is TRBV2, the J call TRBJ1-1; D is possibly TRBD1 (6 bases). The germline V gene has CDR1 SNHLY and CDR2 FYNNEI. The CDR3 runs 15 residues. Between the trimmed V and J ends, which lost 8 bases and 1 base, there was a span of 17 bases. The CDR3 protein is CASRTQQGKNTEAFF. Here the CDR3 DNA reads TGTGCCAGCCGCACCCAACAGGGAAAGAACACTGAAGCTTTCTTT.

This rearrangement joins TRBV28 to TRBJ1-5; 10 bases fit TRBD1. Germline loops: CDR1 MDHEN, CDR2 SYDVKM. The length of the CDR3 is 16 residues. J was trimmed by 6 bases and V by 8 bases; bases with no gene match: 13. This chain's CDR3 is CASCFSGQGRGQPQHF. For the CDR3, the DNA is TGTGCCAGCTGCTTTTCGGGACAGGGGCGCGGTCAGCCCCAGCATTTT.

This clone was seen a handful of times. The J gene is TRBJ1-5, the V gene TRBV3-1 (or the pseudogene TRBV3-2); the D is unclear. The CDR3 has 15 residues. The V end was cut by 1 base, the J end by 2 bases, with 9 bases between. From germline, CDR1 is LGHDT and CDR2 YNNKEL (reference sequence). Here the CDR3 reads CASSQGGIGNQPQHF. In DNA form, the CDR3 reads TGTGCCAGCAGCCAAGGAGGAATCGGCAATCAGCCCCAGCATTTT.

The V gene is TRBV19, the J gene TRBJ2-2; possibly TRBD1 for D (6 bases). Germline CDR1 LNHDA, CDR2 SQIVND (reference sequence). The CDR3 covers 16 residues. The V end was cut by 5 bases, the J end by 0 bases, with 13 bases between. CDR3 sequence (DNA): TGTGCCAGTAGTCCCCGCCCAGGGGCGAACACCGGGGAGCTGTTTTTT. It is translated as CASSPRPGANTGELFF.

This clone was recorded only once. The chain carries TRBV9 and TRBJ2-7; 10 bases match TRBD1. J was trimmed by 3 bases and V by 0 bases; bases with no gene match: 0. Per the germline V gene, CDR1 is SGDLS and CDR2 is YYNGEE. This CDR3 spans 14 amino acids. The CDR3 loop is CASSVGDRGYEQYF. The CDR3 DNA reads TGTGCCAGCAGCGTAGGGGACAGGGGCTACGAGCAGTACTTC.

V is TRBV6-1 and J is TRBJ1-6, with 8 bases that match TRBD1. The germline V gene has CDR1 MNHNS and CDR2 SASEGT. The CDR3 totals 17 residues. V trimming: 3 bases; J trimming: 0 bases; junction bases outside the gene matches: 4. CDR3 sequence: CASSDRTGSSYNSPLHF. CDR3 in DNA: TGTGCCAGCAGTGACCGGACAGGGAGCTCCTATAATTCACCCCTCCACTTT.